One sample yielded the 17 T cell receptor beta chains listed below, sequenced in a study of PD-1 blockade in classical Hodgkin lymphoma. Some clones are missing from TCRdb's copy, which holds only in-frame ones; the method was immunoSEQ multiplex PCR. The sample has tens of thousands of clones; just over 90% are singletons. Exposure to brentuximab vedotin varied, and each patient had relapsed following autologous stem cell transplantation. The starting material was peripheral blood mononuclear cells (PBMCs), obtained at baseline. These TCRs come from a human donor with classical Hodgkin lymphoma.

The CDR3 DNA sequence: TGTGCCAGTAGTATAGGGGAGACAGCCTACGAGCAGTACTTC. Amino acid sequence: CASSIGETAYEQYF. This sequence joins TRBV19 and TRBJ2-7; D may match TRBD1 or TRBD2 (5 bases each). The germline V gene has CDR1 LNHDA and CDR2 SQIVND (reference sequence). V dropped 1 base and J dropped 2 bases, with 9 bases sitting between them. The CDR3 runs to 14 residues.

The V call is TRBV7-2, the J call TRBJ2-7; D call uncertain. The CDR3 extends over 11 amino acids. Trimming took off 3 bases at V and 3 bases at J, with 3 bases between the two ends. The germline V gene has CDR1 SGHTA and CDR2 FQGNSA. CDR3 DNA: TGTGCCAGCAGCTTCAGCTACGAGCAGTACTTC. It specifies CASSFSYEQYF.

The DNA for the CDR3 is TGTGCCACCAGGGGGGGATCCTACAATGAGCAGTTCTTC. Residues: CATRGGSYNEQFF. The rearrangement joins TRBV2 to TRBJ2-1; tentatively, D is TRBD1 or TRBD2 (7 bases each). Germline V CDR1 and CDR2: SNHLY, FYNNEI. Trimming cost V 10 bases and J 1 base, with 11 bases left between them. The CDR3 loop spans 13 amino acids.

The chain combines TRBV27 with TRBJ2-5; D is possibly TRBD1 or TRBD2 (5 bases each). The CDR3 runs to 14 residues. V lost 3 bases and J lost 5, with 13 bases in between. CDR1 MNHEY and CDR2 SMNVEV come from the germline V gene (reference sequence). This CDR3 reads CASSLQRSGETQYF. CDR3 nucleotides: TGTGCCAGCAGTTTGCAGCGGTCAGGGGAGACCCAGTACTTC.

This clone was seen just once. V usage is TRBV19 and J usage is TRBJ2-7, with 7 bases lining up with TRBD1. Germline values: CDR1 LNHDA, CDR2 SQIVND (reference sequence). The CDR3 is 14 amino acids. The V and J ends lost 6 bases and 1 base, in that order; junction bases with no gene match: 6. In DNA, the CDR3 is TGTGCCAGTAGGGGGACAGATAGTTCCTACGAGCAGTACTTC. This translates into CASRGTDSSYEQYF. The whole variable domain, filled in from reference TRBV19 and TRBJ2-7, reads DGGITQSPKYLFRKEGQNVTLSCEQNLNHDAMYWYRQDPGQGLRLIYYSQIVNDFQKGDIAEGYSVSREKKESFPLTVTSAQKNPTAFYLCASRGTDSSYEQYFGPGTRLTVT.

This chain links TRBV25-1 with TRBJ1-1; tentatively, D is TRBD1 (5 bases). The germline CDR1 and CDR2 sequences are MGHDK and SYGVNS. Trimming removed 5 bases at V and 6 bases at J, with 13 bases between. The CDR3 totals 13 residues. Written as DNA, the CDR3 is TGTGCCAGCAGTCCTGGGGGTGTCGCTGAAGCTTTCTTT. Amino acids: CASSPGGVAEAFF.

The gene calls are TRBV9 and TRBJ2-2, with TRBD2 matching 8 bases. This CDR3 is built from 16 residues. CDR1 and CDR2 from the germline V gene are SGDLS and YYNGEE. V lost 4 bases to trimming and J lost 2 bases; unmatched junction nucleotides: 7. The CDR3 DNA is TGTGCCAGCAGCAACAGCGGGAGAGATAACACCGGGGAGCTGTTTTTT. This encodes CASSNSGRDNTGELFF.

The genes are TRBV5-1 and TRBJ2-3; TRBD1 matches at 9 bases. Per the germline V gene, CDR1 is SGHRS and CDR2 is YFSETQ. CDR3 length: 15 residues. After removal of 6 bases from V and 3 bases from J, the junction contained 8 bases not matched to a gene. CDR3 in amino acids: CASTEGTGLTDTQYF. Here the CDR3 DNA reads TGCGCCAGCACCGAAGGGACAGGGTTAACAGATACGCAGTATTTT.

The J gene is TRBJ2-1, the V gene TRBV7-2; D ambiguous. Between the trimmed V and J ends, which lost 4 bases and 9 bases, there was a span of 13 bases. The CDR3 runs 13 residues. Germline V CDR1 and CDR2: SGHTA, FQGNSA. This chain's CDR3 is CASSSRAFVEQFF. The DNA for the CDR3 is TGTGCCAGCAGCTCAAGGGCCTTCGTTGAGCAGTTCTTC.

A word on this clone: At one of its ends the junction is not consistent with the germline gene, which may arise from a read error. V and J are TRBV20-1 and TRBJ2-5; 8 bases align to TRBD2. The J call may be incorrect, as the DNA end agrees better with TRBJ2-7. The CDR3 is 10 amino acids. The V gene's germline CDR1 is DFQATT and CDR2 SNEGSKA (reference sequence). CDR3 sequence reads: CSGTSYEQYF. In DNA form, the CDR3 reads TGTAGCGGGACTTCCTACGAGCAGTACTTC.

This chain uses TRBV7-6 with TRBJ1-3; D unclear. V gave up 1 base and J gave up 2 bases, with 12 bases separating them. Germline-derived CDR1 and CDR2 are SGHVS and FNYEAQ. CDR3 length: 16 amino acids. CDR3 bases: TGTGCCAGCAGCTTAGGCTCTGGGAACACTGGAAACACCATATATTTT. Translating it yields CASSLGSGNTGNTIYF.

The chain links TRBV10-3 to TRBJ2-5; D is perhaps TRBD2 (6 bases). The CDR3 sequence is 15 residues long. Germline assignment: CDR1 ENHRY and CDR2 SYGVKD. With 5 bases removed from V and 2 bases from J, the gap between germline ends came to 15 bases. The CDR3 nucleotides read TGTGCCATCAGTCAGACTAGAGACTTACAAGAGACCCAGTACTTC. Encoded protein: CAISQTRDLQETQYF.

The chain uses TRBV7-2 and TRBJ1-3, with D possibly TRBD1 on 6 matching bases. Trimming removed 2 bases at V and 1 base at J, with 9 bases between. This CDR3 is built from 15 residues. CDR1 and CDR2 (germline): SGHTA, FQGNSA. Written as DNA, the CDR3 is TGTGCCAGCAGCTTATACAGGGAGTCTGGAAACACCATATATTTT. This translates into CASSLYRESGNTIYF.

This clone was seen only a few times. V is TRBV7-9 and J is TRBJ2-2; a possible D gene is TRBD1 (6 bases). V was trimmed by 5 bases and J by 4 bases, leaving 20 bases between them. The CDR3 consists of 17 residues. Germline loops: CDR1 SEHNR, CDR2 FQNEAQ (reference sequence). This CDR3 is CASSVITGIGPTGELFF. Here the CDR3 DNA reads TGTGCCAGCAGCGTGATAACAGGGATAGGGCCCACCGGGGAGCTGTTTTTT.

CDR3 residues: CASSRSSAMNTEAFF. The DNA for the CDR3 is TGTGCCAGCAGCAGGAGTTCAGCCATGAACACTGAAGCTTTCTTT. The chain joins TRBV7-2 to TRBJ1-1; unclear D gene. The CDR3 is 15 amino acids. CDR1 and CDR2 from the germline V gene are SGHTA and FQGNSA. Trimming took off 5 bases at V and 0 bases at J, with 13 bases between the two ends.

The chain is built from TRBV14 and TRBJ2-5, with a tentative D call TRBD2 (5 bases). V lost 4 bases and J 2 bases, leaving 14 bases between the germline ends. The V gene's germline CDR1 is SGHDN and CDR2 FVKESK. This CDR3 comprises 15 residues. The CDR3 DNA follows: TGTGCCAGCAGCCTCGACTATGGAGTACAAGAGACCCAGTACTTC. This sequence encodes CASSLDYGVQETQYF.

This chain connects TRBV6-5 to TRBJ2-3; TRBD1 or TRBD2 may be the D gene (5 bases each). Germline-derived CDR1 and CDR2 are MNHEY and SVGAGI. The CDR3 extends over 15 amino acids. Trimming shortened V by 7 bases and J by 4 bases, and 18 bases separated the two germline ends. This chain's CDR3 is CASNRDPMGSDTQYF. CDR3 coding DNA: TGTGCCAGCAACCGGGACCCCATGGGGTCAGATACGCAGTATTTT.